This is a list of T cell receptor beta chains from one sample in a study of T cell responses to AZD1222 COVID-19 vaccine. TCRdb's copy holds only in-frame clones and misses some; the assay was immunoSEQ multiplex PCR. The sample contains 90,000 to 150,000 clones, over 75% of which appear only once. The source material was peripheral blood, sampled 28 days after the second dose of the MenACWY control vaccine. These receptors all stem from an adult who received the MenACWY meningococcal vaccine as a control. Both conserved end residues are part of each CDR3. The D gene is left open where the match is weak. Where a row states a size, it is once, few, many or the class of an expanded clone; other rows omit it.

TRBV18	TRBD1	TRBJ2-7	14	.	CASSPGQSYYEQYF	TGTGCCAGCTCACCGGGACAGTCCTACTACGAGCAGTACTTC
TRBV6-2/TRBV6-3	.	TRBJ1-2	12	.	CASSQAHYGYTF	TGTGCCAGCAGCCAGGCCCACTATGGCTACACCTTC
TRBV7-6	.	TRBJ1-1	14	.	CASSLDSGDTEAFF	TGTGCCAGCAGCTTAGATTCAGGGGATACTGAAGCTTTCTTT
TRBV27	TRBD2	TRBJ2-4	13	.	CASSVLAGGVQYF	TGTGCCAGCAGTGTACTAGCGGGAGGCGTTCAGTACTTC
TRBV10-1	.	TRBJ1-1	14	.	CASSSNRANTEAFF	TGCGCCAGCAGTAGCAACCGGGCCAACACTGAAGCTTTCTTT
TRBV7-8	TRBD2	TRBJ2-1	16	.	CASSKLTSGNYNEQFF	TGTGCCAGCAGCAAACTGACTAGCGGGAACTACAATGAGCAGTTCTTC
TRBV29-1	.	TRBJ2-3	14	.	CSVTTGTSTDTQYF	TGCAGCGTAACTACCGGGACTAGCACAGATACGCAGTATTTT
TRBV30	.	TRBJ2-3	15	.	CASLRRGDQGDTQYF	TGTGCCTCCTTGCGGAGGGGTGACCAGGGAGATACGCAGTATTTT
TRBV12-2	.	TRBJ2-5	15	.	CARIYGGQGQETQYF	TGTGCAAGAATTTACGGGGGACAGGGCCAAGAGACCCAGTACTTC
TRBV11-3	.	TRBJ2-5	14	.	CASSPDRRAETQYF	TGTGCCAGCAGCCCAGACAGAAGGGCGGAGACCCAGTACTTC
TRBV19	.	TRBJ2-1	16	once	CASSIIFGTPYNEQFF	TGTGCCAGTAGTATTATTTTCGGGACTCCATACAATGAGCAGTTCTTC
TRBV2	.	TRBJ1-5	14	.	CASSDHGTGQPQHF	TGTGCCAGTTCTGACCACGGGACGGGTCAGCCCCAGCATTTT
TRBV12-3/TRBV12-4	.	TRBJ1-5	13	.	CASSLKGLQPQHF	TGTGCCAGCAGTTTAAAAGGGCTTCAGCCCCAGCATTTT
TRBV5-6	TRBD2	TRBJ2-1	16	.	CASSLRGTSGISKQFF	TGTGCCAGCAGCTTGCGCGGGACTAGCGGGATATCTAAGCAGTTCTTC
TRBV6-5	TRBD1	TRBJ1-2	15	.	CASSYSGTGAYGYTF	TGTGCCAGCAGTTACTCGGGGACAGGGGCGTATGGCTACACCTTC
TRBV2	TRBD2	TRBJ2-1	16	.	CASSVRWGLANNEQFF	TGTGCCAGCAGTGTGCGGTGGGGACTAGCAAACAATGAGCAGTTCTTC
TRBV5-5	TRBD1	TRBJ1-1	15	.	CASSLGQGSGTEAFF	TGTGCCAGCAGCCTAGGACAGGGATCAGGCACTGAAGCTTTCTTT
TRBV10-2	.	TRBJ2-5	13	.	CASSKGSRETQYF	TGCGCCAGCAGTAAGGGGTCTCGGGAGACCCAGTACTTC
TRBV3-1/TRBV3-2	.	TRBJ2-1	17	.	CASSPRGPRSSYNEQFF	TGTGCCAGCAGTCCTAGAGGTCCGAGGAGCTCCTACAATGAGCAGTTCTTC
TRBV5-6	TRBD1	TRBJ1-2	16	.	CASSLSGQGARYGYTF	TGTGCCAGCAGCTTATCAGGACAGGGGGCGCGGTATGGCTACACCTTC
TRBV6-1	.	TRBJ1-1	14	.	CASSEAWGDTEAFF	TGTGCCAGCAGTGAAGCCTGGGGGGACACTGAAGCTTTCTTT
TRBV5-1	.	TRBJ2-7	14	.	CASSLELAAREQYF	TGCGCCAGCAGCTTGGAATTAGCCGCAAGGGAGCAGTACTTC
TRBV7-3	.	TRBJ2-1	18	.	CASSLTGSRERSDNEQFF	TGTGCCAGCAGCTTAACAGGGTCTCGGGAGCGGAGCGACAATGAGCAGTTCTTC
TRBV3-1/TRBV3-2	TRBD1	TRBJ1-2	14	.	CASSQANRGTGYTF	TGTGCCAGCAGCCAAGCCAACAGGGGGACCGGCTACACCTTC
TRBV9	TRBD2	TRBJ2-1	22	.	CASSWSLTSTSGGDSSYNEQFF	TGTGCCAGCAGCTGGTCCCTTACCTCGACTAGCGGGGGTGACAGCTCCTACAATGAGCAGTTCTTC
TRBV5-6	.	TRBJ1-3	15	.	CASSPRRGTGNTIYF	TGTGCCAGCAGCCCCCGGCGGGGGACGGGAAACACCATATATTTT
TRBV9	.	TRBJ2-5	13	.	CASSVGVEETQYF	TGTGCCAGCAGCGTAGGCGTAGAAGAGACCCAGTACTTC
TRBV19	.	TRBJ1-2	15	.	CASSISSGPNYGYTF	TGTGCCAGTAGTATATCGTCGGGGCCCAACTATGGCTACACCTTC
TRBV3-1/TRBV3-2	.	TRBJ2-7	16	once	CASSQDGGPGFNEQYF	TGTGCCAGCAGCCAAGATGGGGGTCCGGGCTTCAACGAGCAGTACTTC
TRBV28	.	TRBJ1-3	16	once	CASSFDTAFSGNTIYF	TGTGCCAGCAGTTTCGACACGGCGTTCTCTGGAAACACCATATATTTT
TRBV19	TRBD1	TRBJ2-5	14	.	CASNPGGEWETQYF	TGTGCCAGTAATCCAGGGGGCGAATGGGAGACCCAGTACTTC
TRBV7-9	.	TRBJ1-4	19	.	CASSLVSGVASATNEKLFF	TGTGCCAGCAGCTTAGTATCAGGGGTTGCCTCTGCAACTAATGAAAAACTGTTTTTT
TRBV6-5	.	TRBJ1-6	14	.	CASSYWQGNSPLHF	TGTGCCAGCAGTTACTGGCAGGGTAATTCACCCCTCCACTTT
TRBV6-1	.	TRBJ1-2	17	once	CASSETIGIAPGYGYTF	TGTGCCAGCAGTGAAACCATCGGGATCGCACCCGGCTATGGCTACACCTTC
TRBV27	.	TRBJ1-5	14	.	CASSPLQGGEPQHF	TGTGCCAGCAGTCCCTTACAGGGAGGAGAGCCCCAGCATTTT
TRBV9	.	TRBJ2-1	15	.	CASSSTPSSYNEQFF	TGTGCCAGCAGCTCCACCCCTAGTTCCTACAATGAGCAGTTCTTC
TRBV5-1	TRBD2	TRBJ2-3	20	once	CASSQRGSLAGTTSTDTQYF	TGCGCCAGCAGCCAACGGGGAAGCCTAGCGGGGACTACTAGCACAGATACGCAGTATTTT
TRBV28	.	TRBJ1-1	13	once	CASSNLESTEAFF	TGTGCCAGCAGTAATCTGGAGTCCACTGAAGCTTTCTTT
TRBV20-1	.	TRBJ2-7	10	.	CSAGGYEQYF	TGCAGTGCTGGAGGCTACGAGCAGTACTTC
TRBV2	.	TRBJ1-6	18	.	CASITGPKESSYNSPLHF	TGTGCCAGCATTACGGGACCGAAAGAGAGCTCCTATAATTCACCCCTCCACTTT
TRBV5-1	TRBD2	TRBJ2-1	18	few	CASSLGSLAGGSYNEQFF	TGCGCCAGCAGCTTGGGATCTCTAGCGGGGGGCTCCTACAATGAGCAGTTCTTC
TRBV7-2	.	TRBJ1-1	15	.	CASSPNPERNTEAFF	TGTGCCAGCAGCCCTAATCCGGAGCGGAACACTGAAGCTTTCTTT
TRBV6-5	.	TRBJ1-6	12	once	CASSYGSPPLHF	TGTGCCAGCAGTTACGGATCTCCACCCCTCCACTTT
TRBV2	TRBD1	TRBJ1-2	14	.	CASSKGQDIYGYTF	TGTGCCAGCAGTAAGGGACAGGACATATACGGCTACACCTTC
TRBV6-6	TRBD2	TRBJ2-5	18	.	CASSPGLAGGILQETQYF	TGTGCCAGCAGTCCGGGACTAGCGGGGGGTATACTCCAAGAGACCCAGTACTTC
TRBV19	.	TRBJ1-5	16	.	CASRFWAATSNQPQHF	TGTGCCAGTAGGTTTTGGGCAGCTACTAGCAATCAGCCCCAGCATTTT
TRBV6-5	.	TRBJ1-5	14	once	CASSYGGGNQPQHF	TGTGCCAGCAGTTATGGGGGGGGGAATCAGCCCCAGCATTTT
TRBV10-3	.	TRBJ1-2	15	.	CAISGPTDTNYGYTF	TGTGCCATCAGTGGCCCGACAGATACTAACTATGGCTACACCTTC